This T cell receptor beta chain is drawn from a study of blood T cell repertoires in COVID-19. Study-wide background: In each case, the material was cDNA or gDNA derived from T cells, B-cell-depleted T cells, or PBMCs.

Some clones are missing from TCRdb's copy, which holds only in-frame ones; the method was immunoSEQ multiplex PCR. In the table there are about 200,000 clones, about nine tenths of which are singletons. V was shortened by 4 bases and J by 0 bases, with 7 bases between the two germline ends. CDR1 is KGHSH and CDR2 is LQKENI in the germline V gene. There are 14 residues in the CDR3. The clonotype originates from a woman in her 70s with acute or convalescent COVID-19. The chain combines TRBV18 with TRBJ1-3; D not resolved. Sequencing was done on a sample of peripheral blood. CDR3 sequence reads: CASSQESSGNTIYF. For the CDR3, the DNA is TGTGCCAGCTCACAGGAGAGCTCTGGAAACACCATATATTTT.